This T cell receptor beta chain was identified during a study of cytomegalovirus exposure and HLA in healthy donors. The junction had 6 bases not matched to a gene; V was cut back by 5 bases and J by 2 bases. CDR3 length equals 17 residues. Germline CDR1 is SGHAT and CDR2 is FQNNGV. The primer mix had 60 Vbeta and 13 Jbeta primers. The table came from immunoSEQ multiplex PCR; TCRdb's copy has only in-frame clones and leaves some out. The sample shows about 170,000 clones, 73% of them seen only once. This receptor was obtained from a woman aged 18-29 years in good health and CMV-seropositive. Source material: PBMCs. This sequence joins TRBV11-2 and TRBJ2-5; the match to TRBD2 covers 15 bases. CDR3 DNA sequence: TGTGCCAGCAGCCCCGGACTAGCGGGGGGGCAGCAAGAGACCCAGTACTTC. This encodes CASSPGLAGGQQETQYF.